The text below deals with one T cell receptor beta chain. No cognate antigen has been identified for it. The input lacks base qualities; no much larger clone sits a single base away. This CDR3 is also generated by other DNA sequences in the sample. One collaborating source in Seattle enrolled patients during active infection and followed them longitudinally through the course of disease. Each collaborating institution followed its own protocols to collect whole blood in K2EDTA tubes. For TCRbeta analysis, collaborator samples were shipped as frozen whole blood, as isolated PBMCs, or as DNA extracted from either sample type. The sample comes from a study of blood T cell repertoires in COVID-19 (dated by TCRdb to the early 2020s). Context from the whole study: The collaborator samples originated in the United States, Italy and Spain and spanned the acute and convalescent phases of COVID-19. The prospective study material was composed of cDNA or gDNA derived from T cells, B-cell-depleted T cells, or PBMCs. A de-identified subject ID, COVID-19 status, age in years and sex were almost always included in the sample metadata. HLA class I and class II types, where available, came from metadata supplied by the sample provider rather than from assay-based typing. Deeply sampled blood TCRbeta repertoires from subjects exposed to, actively infected with, or recovered from COVID-19 were included in the dataset. The repertoires were released in a freely available public database intended as a resource for research on the immune response to SARS-CoV-2. Samples came from the ongoing ImmuneRACE study (first 160 participants) plus 1,254 subjects from 6 global collaborators.

What the research found in general, with its limitations: The quantity of clinical and demographic metadata differed by source and by participant and was supplied without curation.

The immunoSEQ Assay, a bias-controlled multiplex PCR, was used to amplify TCRbeta CDR3 regions from genomic DNA. On the study's bioinformatics: The number of nucleated cells in each sample was estimated from the amplification of reference gene primers within the assay. Sequence reads were collapsed and filtered to measure the absolute abundance of every unique TCRbeta CDR3 rearrangement. For each sample, productive Simpson clonality was calculated as the square root of Simpson's diversity index across productive rearrangements. The source is immuneACCESS, and TCRdb retained only in-frame sequences with V and J called. Part of the clones is not carried over; for the studies checked, unresolved V genes explain less than half of this, and the remainder is unexplained. For V, J and clone size, that table is used; D and trimming come from the DNA. This sample holds 200,000 to 250,000 clones; under 85% were observed only once. The top ten clonotypes cover 7.8% of the sample.

CDR3 length: 14 amino acids, cysteine to phenylalanine. The only DNA kept is the CDR3, 42 bases in frame from the first base. The V end loses 2 bases and the J end loses 3 bases, and a stretch of 9 bases separates them. CDR1 and CDR2 are read off the germline V gene as MNHNS and SASEGT. The chain was built from TRBV6-1 and TRBJ2-3; a weak D assignment points to TRBD2 (5 bases agree). This TCR came from a woman older than 75 with COVID-19, enrolled during active disease. Material for sequencing was peripheral blood. Here the CDR3 is given as CASSETAGTDTQYF. The DNA is TGTGCCAGCAGTGAAACTGCGGGTACAGATACGCAGTATTTT.